Listed below are T cell receptor beta chains from one sample, sequenced in a study of blood T cells in healthy people across ages. TCRdb called the 5' RACE reads again in MiXCR, with one record for every CDR3 protein. This sample has about 730,000 distinct CDR3 sequences, with roughly 44% found just once. The sample taken for sequencing was blood. These receptors came from a woman aged 60-70 years in good health. Both conserved end residues are part of each CDR3. The order of the fields is clone size, D gene, V gene, J gene, CDR3 DNA, CDR3 protein. A D gene is named only where the DNA matches it firmly. Not all rows give a size; the values are once, few, many and, for expanded clones, a class.

>many|TRBD1|TRBV20-1|TRBJ1-4
TGCAGTGCTACTGGACAGGGTTTAAGTGAAAAACTGTTTTTT
CSATGQGLSEKLFF
>.|TRBD1|TRBV30|TRBJ2-7
TGTGCCTGGAGTGCCCCGGGACAGGGAGCCCTCGAGCAGTACTTC
CAWSAPGQGALEQYF
>.|.|TRBV7-2|TRBJ2-5
TGTACCACCACCTTACTGGCGGGAGAGACCCAGTACTTC
CTTTLLAGETQYF
>few|.|TRBV3-1|TRBJ2-1
TGTGCCAGCAGCCCCGAAGGGAGGACATACAATGAGCAGTTCTTC
CASSPEGRTYNEQFF
>many|.|TRBV20-1|TRBJ2-1
TGCAGTGCTAGAGATCCCTTAGGGAGTTCTCCCGACAATGAGCAGTTCTTC
CSARDPLGSSPDNEQFF
>few|.|TRBV5-1|TRBJ1-4
TGCGCCAGCAGCTCCTCGGGCCGGCTTAATGAAAAACTGTTTTTT
CASSSSGRLNEKLFF
>.|.|TRBV7-2|TRBJ1-5
TGTGCCAGCAGCTTAGACGGGGGTTTCCAGCCCCAGCATTTT
CASSLDGGFQPQHF
>.|TRBD1|TRBV4-3|TRBJ2-1
TGCGCCAGCAGCCAAGGACAGGGGGCCTACAATGAGCAGTTCTTC
CASSQGQGAYNEQFF
>.|.|TRBV28|TRBJ2-1
TGTGCCAGCAAGACGGGAGTTTCGTCTCGGGAGCAGTTCTTC
CASKTGVSSREQFF
>few|.|TRBV11-2|TRBJ2-5
TGTGCCAGCAGCTTTTATGGGGTTACTAACCAAGAGACCCAGTACTTC
CASSFYGVTNQETQYF
>.|TRBD1|TRBV6-6|TRBJ1-6
TGTGCCAGCAGTCGGACAGGGTATTCACCCCTCCACTTT
CASSRTGYSPLHF
>.|.|TRBV25-1|TRBJ2-7
TGTGCCAGCAGTGACCCTCATGGGGGTGCCTACGAGCAGTACTTC
CASSDPHGGAYEQYF
>.|TRBD1|TRBV6-2/TRBV6-3|TRBJ1-6
TGTGCCAGCAGCTCGACAGGGAATTCACCCCTCCACTTT
CASSSTGNSPLHF
>few|TRBD1|TRBV11-2|TRBJ2-5
TGTGCCAGCAGCTCGGCGACAGGGGTTGGTGAGACCCAGTACTTC
CASSSATGVGETQYF
>.|TRBD2|TRBV6-2/TRBV6-3|TRBJ2-4
TGTGCCAGCAATATACTAGCGGGAGCGGTGCAGTACTTC
CASNILAGAVQYF
>.|.|TRBV12-3/TRBV12-4|TRBJ1-2
TGTGCCAGCAGTTTATTAGGGGAGGAAGGCTACACCTTC
CASSLLGEEGYTF
>once|.|TRBV6-2/TRBV6-3|TRBJ1-5
TGTGCCAGCAGTCAGTTGATTCAGAATCAGCCCCAGCATTTT
CASSQLIQNQPQHF
>few|.|TRBV15|TRBJ1-2
TGTGCCACCAGCAGATCTCGGGGGGGAGACTATGGCTACACCTTC
CATSRSRGGDYGYTF
>few|TRBD2|TRBV28|TRBJ2-1
TGTGCCGGCAGTTCGTCCCCTGGCGGGGGGACCTACAATGAGCAGTTCTTC
CAGSSSPGGGTYNEQFF
>.|.|TRBV7-9|TRBJ2-7
TGTGCCAGCAGCTTGTGGAGGGAGCTATACAATGAGCAGTACTTC
CASSLWRELYNEQYF
>.|.|TRBV29-1|TRBJ2-3
TGCAGCGTTGAACCGGGGTCGGCTACAGATACGCAGTATTTT
CSVEPGSATDTQYF
>few|TRBD1|TRBV7-2|TRBJ1-2
TGTGCCAGCAGCTCCACCGGGACAGGGTTCTTTAACTATGGCTACACCTTC
CASSSTGTGFFNYGYTF
>.|TRBD1|TRBV29-1|TRBJ2-1
TGCAGCGTTGAAGATTCCCCGACAGGTGGGACAGGCCTCGGGAATGAGCAGTTCTTC
CSVEDSPTGGTGLGNEQFF
>few|.|TRBV23-1|TRBJ2-7
TGCGCCAGCAGTACCATACCCGGGACGGAAACCTACGAGCAGTACTTC
CASSTIPGTETYEQYF
>once|TRBD2|TRBV20-1|TRBJ2-1
TGCAGTGCCATACTAGCGGGATACAATGAGCAGTTCTTC
CSAILAGYNEQFF
>.|.|TRBV7-2|TRBJ2-4
TGTGCCAGCAGCCGCGTTGGGGGGCCCCAAAACATTCAGTACTTC
CASSRVGGPQNIQYF
>.|.|TRBV28|TRBJ2-2
TGTGCCAGCAGTTTAGCACAGAACACCGGGGAGCTGTTTTTT
CASSLAQNTGELFF
>few|.|TRBV18|TRBJ1-4
TGTGCCAGCTCACCAAATGGCGGACTCGCAACTAATGAAAAACTGTTTTTT
CASSPNGGLATNEKLFF
>few|TRBD2|TRBV5-1|TRBJ2-1
TGTGCCAGCAGCTTAGGGGCGGGGGGTTCCTACAATGAGCAGTTCTTC
CASSLGAGGSYNEQFF
>.|.|TRBV20-1|TRBJ1-2
TGCAGTGCTAGAGACCTGGTCTCTAACTATGGCTACACCTTC
CSARDLVSNYGYTF
>.|.|TRBV5-1|TRBJ2-5
TGCGCCAGCAGTCGAATAGCGGAAGAGACCCAGTACTTC
CASSRIAEETQYF
>.|.|TRBV4-2|TRBJ1-5
TGTGCCAGCAGCCTACGGGGGACGGTCAGCAATCAGCCCCAGCATTTT
CASSLRGTVSNQPQHF